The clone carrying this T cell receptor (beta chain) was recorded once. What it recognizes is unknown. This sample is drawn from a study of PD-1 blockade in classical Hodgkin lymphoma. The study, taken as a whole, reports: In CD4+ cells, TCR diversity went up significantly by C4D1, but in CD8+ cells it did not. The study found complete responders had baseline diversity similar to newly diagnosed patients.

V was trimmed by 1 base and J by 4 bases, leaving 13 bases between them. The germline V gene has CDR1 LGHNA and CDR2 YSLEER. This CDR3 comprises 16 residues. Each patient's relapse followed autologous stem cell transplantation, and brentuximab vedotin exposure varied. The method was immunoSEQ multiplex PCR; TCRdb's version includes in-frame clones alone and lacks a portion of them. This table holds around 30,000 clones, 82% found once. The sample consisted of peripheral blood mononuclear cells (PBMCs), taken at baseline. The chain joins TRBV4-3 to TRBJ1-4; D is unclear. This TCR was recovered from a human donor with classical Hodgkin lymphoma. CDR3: CASSQGWQVDNEKLFF. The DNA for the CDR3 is TGCGCCAGCAGCCAAGGTTGGCAGGTTGATAATGAAAAACTGTTTTTT.